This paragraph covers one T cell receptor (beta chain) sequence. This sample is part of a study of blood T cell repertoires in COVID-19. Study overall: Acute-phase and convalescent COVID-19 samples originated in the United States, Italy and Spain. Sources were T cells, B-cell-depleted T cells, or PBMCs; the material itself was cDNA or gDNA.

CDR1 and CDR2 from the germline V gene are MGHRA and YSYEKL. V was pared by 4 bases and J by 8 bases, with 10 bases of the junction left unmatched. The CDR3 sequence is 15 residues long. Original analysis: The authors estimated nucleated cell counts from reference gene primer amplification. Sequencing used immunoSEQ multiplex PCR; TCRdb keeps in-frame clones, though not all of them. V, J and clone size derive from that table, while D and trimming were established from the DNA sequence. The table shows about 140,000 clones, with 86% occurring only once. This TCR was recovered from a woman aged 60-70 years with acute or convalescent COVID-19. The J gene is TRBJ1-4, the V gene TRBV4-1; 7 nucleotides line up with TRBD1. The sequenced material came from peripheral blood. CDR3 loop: CASSPEGTEGEKLFF. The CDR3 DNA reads TGCGCCAGCAGCCCAGAAGGGACAGAGGGAGAAAAACTGTTTTTT.